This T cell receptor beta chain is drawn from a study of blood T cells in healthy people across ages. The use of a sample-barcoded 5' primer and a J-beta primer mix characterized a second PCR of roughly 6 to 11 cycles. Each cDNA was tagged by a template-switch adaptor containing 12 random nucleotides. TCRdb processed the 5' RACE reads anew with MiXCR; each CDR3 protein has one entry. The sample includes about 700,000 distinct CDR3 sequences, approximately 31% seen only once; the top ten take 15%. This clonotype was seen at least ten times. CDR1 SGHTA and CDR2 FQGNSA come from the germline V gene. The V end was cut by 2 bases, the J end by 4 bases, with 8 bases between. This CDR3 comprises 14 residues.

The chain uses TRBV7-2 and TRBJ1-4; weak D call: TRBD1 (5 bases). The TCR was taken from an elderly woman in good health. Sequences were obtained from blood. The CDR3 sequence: CASSLQGVNEKLFF. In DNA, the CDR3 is TGTGCCAGCAGCTTACAGGGAGTTAATGAAAAACTGTTTTTT.